The sequence of this TCR beta chain was determined in a study of blood T cells in healthy people across ages (dated by TCRdb to 2014 to 2015). Looking at the study overall: In model experiments, template switching captured roughly one uniquely barcoded TCR beta cDNA molecule for every two T cells. The study analyzed two additional independent replicas of 1 million unique cDNA reads from the same blood draw for two donors, one aged 18 to 29 and one aged 80 or older. The donors were divided into four age groups: young (average roughly 15 years), middle-aged (approximately 42), aged (about 61) and long-lived (about 79). Donors of different ages were randomly distributed across sequencing lanes to avoid experimental bias. Age-related changes in TCR beta repertoire diversity were measured in the study by deep sequencing normalized with unique cDNA molecular identifiers.

What the research found in general, with its limitations: Observed TCR beta diversity correlated strongly with the percentage of naive T cells measured by flow cytometry. Estimates of total diversity based on one million sequenced T cells were regarded as lower bounds and as underestimates. Compared with the aged group, the long-lived group had more naive CD4+ T cells, fewer expanded clones and increased TCR diversity, suggesting age selection. The CMV infection status of donors was not known, potentially confounding age-related changes in expanded clonotypes. Since profiling was done on bulk unsorted PBMCs, naive and antigen-experienced compartments could not be conclusively compared. As age increased, observed TCR beta diversity per million T cells dropped in a roughly linear way, and a significant reduction was already evident by age 40.

The CDR3 goes from the cysteine to the phenylalanine over 15 residues. Only CDR3 DNA remains: 45 bases, in frame from the first base. CDR1 and CDR2 are drawn from the germline V gene: MDHEN, SYDVKM. At the junction V is shortened by 2 bases and J by 1 base, with 11 bases in between. This clonotype was detected only a few times. There is no known antigen for this receptor. No base quality information exists; no much larger clone differs at one position. The donors were about 40 Caucasian individuals from Russia, aged roughly 6 to 100 years, who were systemically healthy. Roughly 9 milliliters of peripheral blood were drawn from each donor into EDTA-treated Vacutainer tubes. Ficoll-Paque density-gradient centrifugation was used to isolate PBMCs, with at least 6 million per sample. Total RNA was extracted from PBMCs with Trizol reagent, with at least 6 micrograms obtained per sample. Naive CD45RAhigh/CD27high T cell percentages were measured by flow cytometry on a PBMC aliquot from every donor.

Libraries came from 5' RACE. TCRdb lists the instrument as Illumina HiSeq 2500. The second PCR ran for roughly 7 to 11 cycles and used a J-beta primer mix along with a sample-barcoded 5' primer. A unique molecular identifier was introduced onto each TCR beta cDNA molecule by a template-switch 5' adaptor carrying 12 random nucleotides. Each sample yielded at least 2.5 million CDR3-containing paired-end reads. The Mint cDNA synthesis kit, primed by a TRBC-specific oligonucleotide, was used to synthesize first-strand cDNA from all RNA. All cDNA was treated with uracil-DNA glycosylase and then went through a first 18-cycle PCR with the universal primers M1SS and BC2_uni_R. For the original study's pipeline: Normalization of each sample was performed by random selection of 1 million high-quality reads, each carrying a distinct molecular identifier. Instead of being binned into consensus sequences, reads with shared molecular identifiers were discarded. MiTCR, run with a Q25 quality threshold and the strictest error-elimination algorithm, handled CDR3 identification, clonotype clustering and error correction. A nonparametric unseen species model with Euler transformation was used to estimate a lower bound on total TCR beta diversity. The public reads were reprocessed in TCRdb via fastp at Q25 and MiXCR, keeping in-frame beta chains. Each CDR3 protein gets just one entry, which takes the most common genes and DNA from the rows behind it. TCRdb, not the original authors, processed these V and J calls. A total of approximately 800,000 distinct CDR3 sequences appear in this sample, 36% of them only once. The ten largest clonotypes hold over 10% of the sample.

The receptor's source is a man aged 18 to 29 in good health. What was sequenced was blood. The sequence links TRBV28 to TRBJ2-5; the D gene identity is not certain. Here the CDR3 is given as CASSLPRGAQETQYF. The nucleotide sequence reads TGTGCCAGCAGTTTACCCCGAGGCGCCCAAGAGACCCAGTACTTC.